Following are 25 T cell receptor beta chains from one sample sequenced in a study of T cells in Graves' hyperthyroidism and ophthalmopathy. TCR beta CDR3 regions were amplified from RNA transcripts. TCR CDR3 underwent first-round RT-PCR with the HTBI primer set. TCRdb ran MiXCR on the multiplex PCR reads and lists one entry per CDR3 protein. The sample consists of 150,000 or so distinct CDR3 sequences, approximately 20% of them appearing once. Sequencing was carried out using blood. Every receptor here comes from a woman aged 45-65 years with Graves' hyperthyroidism that later progressed to Graves' ophthalmopathy.

This clonotype was counted many times. CDR3 sequence reads: CASSLQRQGWDEQFF. As DNA, the CDR3 is TGTGCCAGCAGTTTACAACGACAGGGTTGGGATGAGCAGTTCTTC. The chain links TRBV27 to TRBJ2-1; 7 positions agree with TRBD1. This CDR3 is built from 15 residues. CDR1 MNHEY and CDR2 SMNVEV come from the germline V gene (reference sequence). Trimming at V came to 2 bases and at J to 8 bases, leaving 9 bases not matched to a gene.

This clonotype was observed at least ten times. V gene TRBV7-2 combines with J gene TRBJ1-1, with TRBD1 matching 10 bases. CDR3 size: 16 residues. Losses at the gene ends were 5 bases for V and 4 bases for J; bases not matched to a gene: 10. Per germline, CDR1 SGHTA and CDR2 FQGNSA. Written as DNA, the CDR3 is TGTGCCAGCAGCGCTCGCCCGACAGGGGGCCTCACTGAAGCTTTCTTT. Translating it yields CASSARPTGGLTEAFF.

At least ten counts were recorded for this clonotype. The rearrangement joins TRBV28 to TRBJ2-5; D remains ambiguous. The germline V gene encodes CDR1 MDHEN and CDR2 SYDVKM. V was pared by 3 bases and J by 5 bases, with 7 bases between. This CDR3 region has 12 residues. The CDR3 DNA reads TGTGCCAGCAGTTTGCCGCTGGAGACCCAGTACTTC. As protein: CASSLPLETQYF.

This clonotype was detected ten times or more. The chain recombines TRBV5-1 with TRBJ2-7; 9 bases align to TRBD1. Germline CDR1 and CDR2: SGHRS and YFSETQ. Trimming cost V 4 bases and J 1 base; bases outside gene matches: 6. The CDR3 runs to 15 residues. CDR3 sequence (DNA): TGCGCCAGCAGCCCCACCGGGACAGGGTCCTACGAGCAGTACTTC. As protein: CASSPTGTGSYEQYF.

This clonotype was picked up many times. This sequence joins TRBV5-1 and TRBJ2-3; TRBD2 aligns across 13 bases. This CDR3 has 16 amino acids. The trim removed 4 bases at V and 1 base at J, leaving 3 bases unmatched. Germline V gives CDR1 SGHRS, CDR2 YFSETQ. The CDR3 here is CASSPGLAGGTDTQYF. CDR3 sequence (DNA): TGCGCCAGCAGCCCCGGACTAGCGGGAGGCACAGATACGCAGTATTTT.

This rearrangement joins TRBV15 to TRBJ2-5; D remains ambiguous. With 0 bases removed from V and 4 bases from J, the gap between germline ends came to 15 bases. Germline CDR1 is LNHNV and CDR2 is YYDKDF (reference sequence). The CDR3 contains 16 residues. The CDR3 DNA is TGTGCCACCAGCAGAGATTTTTTGGGGTTTAGAGAGACCCAGTACTTC. Its protein is CATSRDFLGFRETQYF. Full variable domain (remainder filled in from reference TRBV15 and TRBJ2-5): DAMVIQNPRYQVTQFGKPVTLSCSQTLNHNVMYWYQQKSSQAPKLLFHYYDKDFNNEADTPDNFQSRRPNTSFCFLDIRSPGLGDTAMYLCATSRDFLGFRETQYFGPGTRLLVL.

This clonotype was seen at least ten times. The rearrangement joins TRBV28 to TRBJ2-1; D not certain. Germline CDR1 and CDR2: MDHEN and SYDVKM. CDR3 size: 13 residues. V was clipped by 6 bases and J by 4 bases, with 10 bases between them. The CDR3 protein is CASSYAEYNEQFF. Written as DNA, the CDR3 is TGTGCCAGCAGCTACGCAGAATACAATGAGCAGTTCTTC.

CDR3 loop: CASSVLSDRIEKLFF. For the CDR3, the DNA is TGTGCCAGCAGTGTCCTGTCGGACAGGATAGAAAAACTGTTTTTT. This sequence joins TRBV6-1 and TRBJ1-4; 7 positions match TRBD1. V was clipped by 4 bases and J by 8 bases; unmatched bases: 10. The CDR3 length is 15 residues. The germline V gene has CDR1 MNHNS and CDR2 SASEGT.

The genes are TRBV28 and TRBJ2-7; the D gene could be TRBD1 or TRBD2 (5 bases each). The V end was cut by 1 base, the J end by 7 bases, with 8 bases between. CDR1 MDHEN and CDR2 SYDVKM come from the germline V gene. The CDR3 runs 12 residues. The CDR3 spells CASSLLGEEQYF. CDR3 DNA sequence: TGTGCCAGCAGTTTATTGGGGGAGGAGCAGTACTTC.

This chain links TRBV24-1 with TRBJ2-2; no clear D gene. Per germline, CDR1 KGHDR and CDR2 SFDVKD. This CDR3 region has 14 residues. Trimming cost V 4 bases and J 4 bases, with 9 bases left between them. The CDR3: CATSDLDRTGELFF. The CDR3 nucleotides are TGTGCCACCAGTGACCTAGACCGCACCGGGGAGCTGTTTTTT.

This clonotype was found many times. The rearrangement joins TRBV27 to TRBJ2-3, with 7 bases lining up with TRBD2. V was clipped by 3 bases and J by 2 bases; unmatched bases: 8. CDR1 and CDR2 from the germline V gene are MNHEY and SMNVEV (reference sequence). The CDR3 loop spans 16 amino acids. The CDR3 DNA reads as TGTGCCAGCAGTTTGTGGGCGGGAGTTAACACAGATACGCAGTATTTT. It yields the protein CASSLWAGVNTDTQYF.

In the case of this clonotype: A much larger clonotype is one base distant, so this may be a read error. V gene TRBV12-3 or TRBV12-4 combines with J gene TRBJ2-5, with 7 bases fitting TRBD2. The V and J ends lost 6 bases and 6 bases, in that order; junction bases with no gene match: 13. The CDR3 contains 15 residues. CDR3 in DNA: TGTGCCAGCAGCTCCGGGGCTAGCGGCACTAAGACCCAGTACTTC. Protein product: CASSSGASGTKTQYF.

The gene calls are TRBV3-1 and TRBJ2-7; TRBD2 might be the D (5 bases). Germline CDR1 and CDR2: LGHDT and YNNKEL (reference sequence). Trimming shortened V by 3 bases and J by 0 bases, and 12 bases separated the two germline ends. The CDR3 has 15 amino acids. The CDR3 protein is CASSQTGGRSYEQYF. CDR3 DNA sequence: TGTGCCAGCAGCCAGACGGGCGGGCGCTCCTACGAGCAGTACTTC.

V usage is TRBV27 and J usage is TRBJ1-5; D might be TRBD1 (5 bases). V lost 3 bases to trimming and J lost 3 bases, with 12 bases between them. Germline V gene sequence: CDR1 MNHEY, CDR2 SMNVEV (reference sequence). The CDR3 extends over 15 amino acids. In DNA form, the CDR3 reads TGTGCCAGCAGTTTTGGCCAGGGTTCCAATCAGCCCCAGCATTTT. It specifies CASSFGQGSNQPQHF.

This clonotype was counted ten times or more. This chain connects TRBV5-1 to TRBJ2-1, with 10 bases lining up with TRBD1. Germline CDR1 SGHRS, CDR2 YFSETQ. V trimming: 2 bases; J trimming: 3 bases; junction bases outside the gene matches: 2. This CDR3 contains 15 residues. The CDR3 DNA sequence: TGCGCCAGCAGCTTCGGACAGGGGGTCTACAATGAGCAGTTCTTC. Translated: CASSFGQGVYNEQFF.

This clonotype was seen more than once but under ten times. The chain employs TRBV14 and TRBJ2-7, with TRBD1 matching 10 bases. Per the germline V gene, CDR1 is SGHDN and CDR2 is FVKESK. J lost 4 bases, V lost 4 bases, and 7 bases had no gene match. The CDR3 runs 15 residues. The chain's CDR3 is CASSPWTGGIYEQYF. The CDR3 DNA reads TGTGCCAGCAGCCCCTGGACAGGGGGTATTTACGAGCAGTACTTC.

V and J are TRBV11-2 and TRBJ2-3; 7 bases fit TRBD1. The CDR3 consists of 14 residues. Germline loops: CDR1 SGHAT, CDR2 FQNNGV. V dropped 4 bases and J dropped 2; count of bases not matched to a gene: 3. CDR3 sequence (DNA): TGTGCCAGCAGCTACGACAGGGCCACAGATACGCAGTATTTT. Protein sequence: CASSYDRATDTQYF.

The chain uses TRBV30 and TRBJ2-7; 8 nucleotides agree with TRBD1. Trimming removed 4 bases from V and 0 bases from J; junction bases left unmatched: 11. CDR1 is GTSNPN and CDR2 is SVGIG in the germline V gene (reference sequence). The CDR3 has 16 amino acids. CDR3 DNA: TGTGCCTGGACAGGGGGCCGTCCGGAATACTCCTACGAGCAGTACTTC. Protein: CAWTGGRPEYSYEQYF.

On this clonotype itself: It may be a read error: a sequence one base away is much more abundant. The chain has TRBV12-3 or TRBV12-4 and TRBJ1-2; D gene ambiguous. This CDR3 region has 12 residues. CDR3 nucleotides: TGTACCAGCGGCAGAACTAACTATGGCTACACCTTC. Amino acid sequence: CTSGRTNYGYTF.

The sample holds many counts of this clonotype. The gene calls are TRBV28 and TRBJ2-6, with D possibly matching TRBD1 (6 bases). The CDR3 runs 18 residues. Germline CDR1 MDHEN, CDR2 SYDVKM. V lost 6 bases and J 0 bases, leaving 18 bases between the germline ends. The CDR3 region is CASRDQGQTGSGANVLTF. CDR3 DNA: TGTGCCAGCAGGGACCAGGGACAAACGGGCTCTGGGGCCAACGTCCTGACTTTC.

In this sample, this clonotype turned up a few times. The chain links TRBV29-1 to TRBJ2-1; D is undetermined. V was clipped by 4 bases and J by 0 bases, with 10 bases between them. The CDR3 is 14 residues long. Germline V lookup: CDR1 SQVTM, CDR2 ANQGSEA. DNA of the CDR3: TGCAGCGTTGTGCGACCGAGCTCCTACAATGAGCAGTTCTTC. Translated, it gives CSVVRPSSYNEQFF.

This clonotype was seen repeatedly, ten times or more. The chain recombines TRBV18 with TRBJ2-7; D gene unclear. The CDR3 has 12 residues. The ends were cut back, 5 bases at V and 4 bases at J, with 9 bases in the middle. Germline V CDR1 and CDR2: KGHSH, LQKENI. The CDR3 region has the DNA TGTGCCAGCTCAGGGTTGGGGTACGAGCAGTACTTC. Encoded protein: CASSGLGYEQYF.

In this sample, this clonotype turned up many times. CDR3 coding DNA: TGTGCCACCAGCAGAGTCAAGCAGGCCTATGAGACCCAGTACTTC. It is translated as CATSRVKQAYETQYF. V usage is TRBV15 and J usage is TRBJ2-5, with D hard to call. Trimming pared 1 base from V and 5 bases from J, leaving 14 bases between. There are 15 residues in the CDR3. Germline V lookup: CDR1 LNHNV, CDR2 YYDKDF (reference sequence).

Here the CDR3 DNA reads TGTGCCAGTAGTCGGGGGGCAGGATTTAAGAACTATGGCTACACCTTC. Translation gives CASSRGAGFKNYGYTF. J is TRBJ1-2 and V is TRBV19; a possible D gene is TRBD1 (6 bases). CDR1 is LNHDA and CDR2 is SQIVND in the germline V gene (reference sequence). V lost 5 bases to trimming and J lost 2 bases, with 18 bases between them. This CDR3 is built from 16 residues.

This clonotype was seen many times. This sequence joins TRBV20-1 and TRBJ1-1; unclear D gene. The CDR3 extends over 12 amino acids. Germline lookup yields CDR1 DFQATT and CDR2 SNEGSKA (reference sequence). The V gene lost 7 bases and the J gene lost 3 bases, with 12 bases spanning the gap. CDR3 sequence reads: CSGPRLDTEAFF. CDR3 sequence (DNA): TGCAGTGGTCCGAGATTGGACACTGAAGCTTTCTTT.